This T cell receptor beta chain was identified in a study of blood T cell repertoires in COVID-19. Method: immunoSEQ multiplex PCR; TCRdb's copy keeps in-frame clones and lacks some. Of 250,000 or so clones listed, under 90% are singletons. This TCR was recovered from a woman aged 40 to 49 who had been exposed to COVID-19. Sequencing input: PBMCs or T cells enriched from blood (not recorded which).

CDR3 amino acids: CASSTSGQGDNQPQHF. The CDR3 DNA is TGTGCCAGCTCAACCTCGGGACAGGGTGACAATCAGCCCCAGCATTTT. The chain has TRBV18 and TRBJ1-5, with TRBD1 identical over 9 bases. The CDR3 loop spans 16 amino acids. The junction had 8 bases not matched to a gene; V was cut back by 5 bases and J by 3 bases. The germline V gene encodes CDR1 KGHSH and CDR2 LQKENI.